This T cell receptor beta chain is from a study of cytomegalovirus exposure and HLA in healthy donors (dated by TCRdb to 2015 to 2018). Looking at the study overall: In an earlier analysis of fewer than 750 of the donors, 250 to 350 Gb of sequence data and some 120 million unique TCR beta sequences from some 170 million T cells were reported. Donor age, sex, ethnicity and CMV serostatus were compiled alongside the repertoire data. A separate validation cohort of some 130 different subjects was used in addition to the approximately 640-subject first cohort. To predict cytomegalovirus infection status, the study brought together high-throughput TCR immunosequencing, statistical association of individual TCRs with disease status, and machine learning. The aim of the study was to test whether cataloging public T cell receptors could identify signatures of past pathogen exposure. To decide whether each TCR beta V gene segment behaved as functional or pseudogenic, an earlier analysis of some 540 of the donors relied on high-throughput TCR beta sequencing. Rather than drawing on any new phenotypic data, the later analysis identified candidate immune exposures from TCR beta sequences and the way those sequences occurred across donors. Every discovery cohort repertoire had been produced on one sequencing platform. Among under 450 genotyped donors of the cohort, an average of approximately 240,000 unique TCR beta nucleotide sequences were sequenced per donor, 15% to 20% of them non-productive. Typing coverage varied by locus: about 620-640 donors for A, B, C, DRB1 and DQB1; about 520 for DQA1; more than 600 for DPA1; 450 to 480 for DPB1. About 310 gigabases of sequencing data and tens of millions of unique TCR sequences were included in an early release covering roughly 600 HLA-typed donors. In a later genetic analysis, genome-wide SNP genotypes for about three fifths of the 666 donors were used, and that subset was treated as a discovery cohort. To study patterns of TCR occurrence, a later analysis re-analyzed previously published TCR beta repertoires from under 750 donors and added high-resolution HLA genotyping. The T cell repertoires of 666 subjects were profiled by immunosequencing and related to cytomegalovirus serostatus. Class I and class II HLA loci were covered by the typing at four-digit resolution. The genetic ancestry cluster associated with self-reported Caucasian donors included 65% to 90% of the 300 to 400 genotyped donors. Roughly five DR-DQ haplotypes were handled as single units for association and clustering because linkage in the cohort was strong.

The full study reports these points: In a later analysis, HLA-associated TCR beta chains were found to be more clonally expanded and to have lower generation probabilities than equally common non-associated chains. Strong co-occurrence of HLA alleles, especially DR and DQ, made assigning TCR associations to individual alleles difficult. A later analysis reported that several top co-occurrence clusters appeared linked to parvovirus B19, influenza, CMV and Epstein-Barr virus. Some 16 rarely observed V segments, including chromosome 9 orphons, were excluded from the earlier analysis of several hundred of the donors because counts were too low. The only immune exposure information available for the cohort was CMV serostatus. A further reported finding was that TCR beta sequences accurately predicted the HLA-A and HLA-B alleles for most subjects in the first cohort. This cohort had only TCR beta chains sequenced, and the lack of alpha or paired-chain data limited which features could be detected. In the study, approximately 150 TCR beta chains were listed as associated with cytomegalovirus. At a false discovery rate of 0.05, a later analysis linked 15,000 to 20,000 TCR beta sequences to specific HLA alleles. Most TCR sequences were seen in very few donors, while some public TCRs were found in many individuals. A cluster of highly shared sequence variants was judged likely to represent a technical artifact of the sequencing pipeline. In vitro tests confirmed that a few of the cytomegalovirus-associated TCR beta chains recognize cytomegalovirus antigens. The classifier was reported to diagnose cytomegalovirus status with high specificity and sensitivity in both the original cohort and the validation cohort. In a later genetic analysis, fewer N-insertions in productive TCRs were reported among donors in an Asian-associated ancestry cluster than the roughly 700-donor mean. Linkage disequilibrium might explain the correlated functional status among segregating V segments, but an unknown experimental factor could not be ruled out. An association between a missense DCLRE1C variant and V-gene and J-gene trimming of TCR beta chains was found in a later genetic analysis and replicated in an independent cohort. According to a later analysis, most CMV-associated TCR beta chains appeared to be HLA-restricted, and the HLA associations seemed to be driven largely by CMV exposure. Some IMGT-functional V segments, including TRBV6-2 and TRBV6-3, could not be told apart with the 87-base-pair reads, so those segments were excluded. Because HLA typing was missing for some donors at each locus, association tests included only the typed subset. Presence/absence analyses assumed roughly uniform sequencing depth across donors, an assumption that may not hold. In a later analysis, the rate of TCR association differed among HLA loci, with DRB1 alleles having the most associated TCRs and HLA-C alleles having the fewest. It was suggested by the authors that the approach could potentially be generalized to other disease states and immunological phenotypes. Broadly in line with IMGT annotations, most TCR beta V segments showed up in productive rearrangements about 87% or about 30% of the time in an earlier analysis of several hundred of the donors.

The CDR3 holds 13 amino acids from the cysteine to the phenylalanine. Only the CDR3 DNA is retained, 39 bases long and in frame from the first base. V is clipped by 5 bases and J by 2 bases, and the sequence between their germline boundaries is 9 bases long. From a lookup of the germline V gene (reference sequence), CDR1 and CDR2 are SEHNR and FQNEAQ. Concerning this clone itself: It lacks a known antigen. Base-call qualities are not available, and no considerably larger clone is one nucleotide away.

Library creation used the immunoSEQ multiplex PCR assay. For the multiplex PCR, a mixture combining 60 forward primers for TCR Vbeta segments and 13 reverse primers for TCR Jbeta segments was used. The CDR3 region of rearranged TCR beta genes was amplified from genomic DNA by a multiplex PCR assay. The Illumina HiSeq System was used to sequence the amplified TCR beta libraries as 87-base-pair reads. The paper's processing steps were these. A later analysis counted approximately 84 million unique TCR beta chains across the 666 repertoires, and 9.5 million to 11 million of these chains were shared by at least two donors. Raw reads were error-corrected and collapsed into unique sequences by a nearest-neighbor algorithm in which closely related sequences were merged to remove PCR and sequencing errors. V, D and J gene segments were assigned by aligning CDR3 sequences to IMGT reference sequences. For a sequence to be retained, at least a six-nucleotide match to both a V gene segment and a J gene segment was required. A rearrangement was called productive if the CDR3 had no stop codons and remained in frame with V and J, and every other rearrangement was called non-productive. CDR3 was defined according to IMGT convention as the region running from the second conserved V-encoded cysteine to the conserved J-encoded phenylalanine. In an earlier analysis of approximately 500 of the donors, sequences lacking an unambiguous match to a single V gene segment were excluded. An earlier analysis of some 610 of the donors called V segments functional above 56.7% productive rearrangements and segregating when the between-donor standard deviation exceeded 5%. A statistical classification framework was built for diagnosing cytomegalovirus status from the catalog of TCR beta chain sequences. In a later analysis, TCR nucleotide sequences were compared against IMGT/GENE-DB human TR gene sequences so that V and J genes could be assigned. In a later analysis, CDR3 sequences and most-parsimonious VDJ recombination scenarios were assigned using the TCRdist pipeline. In a later analysis, each TCR beta chain was defined by its CDR3 amino acid sequence together with its V-gene family, and reads without a unique V-gene family were excluded. In a later analysis, 450 to 600 highly shared, low-generation-probability nucleotide sequences were removed to address suspected cross-contamination and a sequencing artifact. A later analysis calculated a clonal expansion index for each public chain from normalized within-repertoire ranks of inferred template counts. In a later analysis, generation probabilities were computed with a VDJ recombination model fitted to out-of-frame rearrangements, and the resulting probabilities were checked against IGoR. A later analysis scored TCR-TCR, TCR-HLA and TCR-CMV co-occurrence with hypergeometric tests, applying a repertoire-size bias correction to TCR pairs. False discovery rates were estimated in a later analysis by permuting HLA or CMV assignments 20 times. In a later analysis, co-occurring TCRs were grouped using DBSCAN, and TCRdist sequence similarity was added for clustering within HLA-allele-positive subsets. Repertoires with fewer than 30,000 or more than 120,000 public chains, plus five repertoires with anomalous nucleotide sharing, were excluded from co-occurrence clustering. TCRdb took this table from immuneACCESS and kept in-frame rearrangements with V and J called. Such tables lack part of the clones; where checked against another copy, unresolved V genes explain under half of the gap, and the rest is unexplained. The V and J calls and clone size are taken from that table; D and trimming were inferred from the DNA. The sample table records about 130,000 clones; around 80% of these occur just once. The ten largest clones capture roughly 5.5% of the sample.

In total, 630 or so healthy bone marrow donors made up the cohort. At the time of sampling, all cohort members were nominally healthy, though unrecorded immune exposures were likely present. The donor tested CMV seronegative, placing the donor among the 350 or so seronegative members of the cohort. Every donor gave a peripheral blood sample, and the peripheral blood mononuclear cells from that sample were used for TCR beta sequencing. Genomic DNA was extracted from the blood cell samples with the Qiagen DNeasy Blood Extraction Kit. The rearrangement combines TRBV7-9 with TRBJ2-5; TRBD2 is a weak D gene call, 5 bases matching. This clonotype originated in a young man in good health and CMV-seronegative. The sample was PBMCs. The CDR3 corresponds to CASSPRGQETQYF. The sequenced DNA is TGTGCCAGCAGCCCCCGGGGACAAGAGACCCAGTACTTC.